This note documents a single T cell receptor (beta chain) sequence. Antigen specificity is unknown. The source of the sample is a study of cytotoxic CD8 clonotypes in ibrutinib-treated CLL. Study-level information: The group held 11 relapsed/refractory and about 15 treatment-naive patients, with roughly 17 IGHV unmutated. The study's findings and limits: Clonality went higher at ibrutinib response and then dropped back toward baseline at progression. Sustained-remission and progressing patients were not sampled at matched times. At baseline, clonality was higher than in age-matched healthy donors and correlated with CD8+ counts.

V was pared by 7 bases and J by 4 bases, with 7 bases between. The CDR3 consists of 11 residues. Germline CDR1 SGHVS, CDR2 FQNEAQ. Assay: immunoSEQ multiplex PCR; the TCRdb copy retains only in-frame clones and omits some. The table records some 80,000 clones, roughly three quarters of them present only once. The rearrangement uses TRBV7-8 and TRBJ1-1, with a weak D call TRBD1 (5 bases). The receptor's source is a human donor with chronic lymphocytic leukemia. The material was PBMCs, obtained after 12 months of ibrutinib treatment. The CDR3 protein is CASTGATEAFF. The CDR3 region has the DNA TGTGCCAGCACCGGGGCCACTGAAGCTTTCTTT.